The rows below give T cell receptor beta chains drawn from one sample of a study of blood T cell repertoires in COVID-19. Method: immunoSEQ multiplex PCR; TCRdb's copy keeps in-frame clones and lacks some. Of 150,000 to 200,000 clones in the sample, 70% to 90% were seen once. What was sequenced was peripheral blood. The receptors derive from a man aged 60 to 75 with active or convalescent COVID-19. Both conserved end residues are part of each CDR3. The D gene is left open where the match is weak. Expanded clones get a size class; other rows say once, few or many, or leave the size out.

cdr3_aa	cdr3_nt	clone_size	d_call	v_call	j_call
CASSLSGGHTDTQYF	TGTGCCAGCAGCCTTAGCGGGGGCCACACAGATACGCAGTATTTT	NA	TRBD2	TRBV7-9	TRBJ2-3
CASSLQGDQPQHF	TGTGCCAGCAGTTTACAGGGGGATCAGCCCCAGCATTTT	few	TRBD1	TRBV12-3/TRBV12-4	TRBJ1-5
CASSEWAYGDTQYF	TGTGCCAGCAGTGAATGGGCTTATGGGGATACGCAGTATTTT	NA	NA	TRBV2	TRBJ2-3
CASRRSGGANYGYTF	TGTGCCAGCAGACGATCAGGGGGCGCTAACTATGGCTACACCTTC	NA	TRBD1	TRBV27	TRBJ1-2
CASSPINSPYSNQPQHF	TGCGCCAGCAGCCCCATTAACAGTCCGTATAGCAATCAGCCCCAGCATTTT	NA	NA	TRBV5-1	TRBJ1-5
CASSLRDRVFVDTEAFF	TGCGCCAGCAGCCTCCGGGACAGGGTTTTTGTGGACACTGAAGCTTTCTTT	NA	TRBD1	TRBV4-1	TRBJ1-1
CASSPARGEGNTIYF	TGTGCCAGCAGTCCCGCCAGGGGGGAAGGAAACACCATATATTTT	once	TRBD1	TRBV28	TRBJ1-3
CASSFTGVTYEQYF	TGTGCCAGTAGTTTCACGGGGGTAACCTACGAGCAGTACTTC	NA	NA	TRBV19	TRBJ2-7
CASSLGVTSGGKETQYF	TGTGCCAGCAGCTTGGGCGTGACTAGCGGGGGTAAAGAGACCCAGTACTTC	few	TRBD2	TRBV5-4	TRBJ2-5
CASSRGVGSGNTIYF	TGTGCCAGCAGCCGGGGGGTGGGCTCTGGAAACACCATATATTTT	few	NA	TRBV6-5	TRBJ1-3
CASSQIRTDEGYGYTF	TGCGCCAGCAGCCAGATTCGGACAGATGAAGGATATGGCTACACCTTC	NA	NA	TRBV4-1	TRBJ1-2
CASGLVFGGSSYNEQFF	TGTGCTAGTGGTTTGGTATTTGGAGGGAGCTCCTACAATGAGCAGTTCTTC	NA	NA	TRBV12-5	TRBJ2-1
CASSEAGRGLIPPLHF	TGTGCCAGCAGTGAAGCGGGAAGGGGGCTTATCCCACCCCTCCACTTT	NA	TRBD1	TRBV2	TRBJ1-6
CATSDPGLAMDEQFF	TGTGCCACCAGTGACCCCGGACTAGCGATGGATGAGCAGTTCTTC	NA	TRBD2	TRBV24-1	TRBJ2-1
CASSDTGINQPQHF	TGTGCCAGCAGTGACACGGGAATCAATCAGCCCCAGCATTTT	NA	NA	TRBV6-1	TRBJ1-5
CASSLWRRGSYNEQFF	TGCGCCAGCAGCTTATGGCGCCGGGGGTCCTACAATGAGCAGTTCTTC	NA	NA	TRBV5-1	TRBJ2-1
CASREREDYGYTF	TGTGCCAGCAGGGAGAGGGAAGACTATGGCTACACCTTC	NA	NA	TRBV6-5	TRBJ1-2
CASRPSGSDRGKLFF	TGTGCCAGCAGACCCTCAGGGTCAGATCGAGGAAAACTGTTTTTT	NA	NA	TRBV2	TRBJ1-4
CASSVSSQGYHEQYF	TGTGCCAGCAGCGTATCGAGCCAGGGTTACCACGAGCAGTACTTC	NA	NA	TRBV9	TRBJ2-7
CASSLARGYGYTF	TGTGCCAGCAGCTTAGCAAGAGGCTATGGCTACACCTTC	NA	NA	TRBV12-3/TRBV12-4	TRBJ1-2
CSVEVGGLPGGEQFF	TGCAGCGTTGAAGTGGGAGGACTCCCGGGAGGTGAGCAGTTCTTC	few	TRBD2	TRBV29-1	TRBJ2-1
CASSFGGRGYTF	TGCGCCAGCAGCTTTGGAGGACGTGGCTACACCTTC	NA	NA	TRBV5-1	TRBJ1-2
CASSLVPDRGPHNEQFF	TGTGCCAGCAGTTTAGTACCGGACAGGGGGCCGCACAATGAGCAGTTCTTC	NA	TRBD1	TRBV27	TRBJ2-1
CASSSQGAKGSPLHF	TGCGCCAGCAGCTCACAGGGGGCAAAAGGATCACCCCTCCACTTT	NA	TRBD1	TRBV5-1	TRBJ1-6